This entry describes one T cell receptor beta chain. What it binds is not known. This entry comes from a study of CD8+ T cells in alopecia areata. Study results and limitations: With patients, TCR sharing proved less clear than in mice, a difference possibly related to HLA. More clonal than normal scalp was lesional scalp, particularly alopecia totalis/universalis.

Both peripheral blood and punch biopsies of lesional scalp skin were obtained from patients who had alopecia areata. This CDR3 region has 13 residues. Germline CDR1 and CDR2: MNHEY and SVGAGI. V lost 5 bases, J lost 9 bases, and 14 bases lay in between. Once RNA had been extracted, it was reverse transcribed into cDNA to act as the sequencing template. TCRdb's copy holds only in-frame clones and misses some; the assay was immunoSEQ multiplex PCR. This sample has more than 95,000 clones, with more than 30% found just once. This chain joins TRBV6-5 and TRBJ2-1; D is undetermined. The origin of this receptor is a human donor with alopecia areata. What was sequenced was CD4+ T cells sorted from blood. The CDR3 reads CASSLLEHGEQFF. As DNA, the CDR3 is TGTGCCAGCAGTCTGTTAGAGCACGGTGAGCAGTTCTTC.